This T cell receptor (beta chain) was identified in a study of CD8+CD57+ T cells in acquired aplastic anemia. Study-wide context: An average of roughly 10 million reads for CD4+ cells was obtained from healthy donors.

CDR3 and TCR beta VDJ profiling relied on a genomic DNA template. TCRdb reanalysed the reads using MiXCR and keeps one entry per CDR3 protein. The repertoire includes 150,000 to 200,000 distinct CDR3 sequences, about 60% of them detected once, and 45% sits in the top ten. Findings and limits, study-wide: Comparison of patients with controls identified around 31 shared CD8+ CDR3 sequences.

This clonotype was detected ten times or more. Its antigen remains unidentified. The TCR originated in a human donor in good health. The sequenced sample consisted of sorted CD4+, CD8+, or CD8+CD57+ T cells (not recorded which) from PBMCs.

The CDR3 DNA is TGTGCCAGCAGCTTAGAGGGGGCCGCTGGCTACACCTTC. It codes for CASSLEGAAGYTF. The rearrangement uses TRBV13 and TRBJ1-2; TRBD1 aligns across 7 bases. J was trimmed by 7 bases and V by 1 base; bases with no gene match: 3. The CDR3 spans 13 residues. Germline values: CDR1 PRHDT, CDR2 FYEKMQ (reference sequence).